This paragraph reports one T cell receptor (beta chain). Antigen unknown. Patients showing uncontrolled infection, other autoimmune disease, pregnancy or lactation were ineligible. The diagnoses drew upon clinical symptoms, serum thyroxine and TRAb, thyroid ultrasound and orbital computed tomography. This entry is derived from a study of T cells in Graves' hyperthyroidism and ophthalmopathy. Study-level points and caveats: Blood shared most expanded thyroid clonotypes above 0.001. Progression to ophthalmopathy was predicted a median of roughly seven months early.

The TCR beta CDR3 regions underwent amplification using RNA transcripts as the source. Primed by the HTBI set, a first-round RT-PCR was run on the TCR CDR3. TCRdb fed the multiplex PCR reads into MiXCR, producing one record per CDR3 protein. The data contain 700,000 or so distinct CDR3 sequences, about 14% of them singletons. Source material: blood. This receptor was taken from a woman between 50 and 59 years old with Graves' ophthalmopathy.

The CDR3 DNA sequence: TGCGCCAGCAGCTATGGACTAGCGGGCGAATCCTACGAGCAGTACTTC. Residues: CASSYGLAGESYEQYF. The chain uses TRBV5-1 and TRBJ2-7; 11 positions agree with TRBD2. J gave up 1 base and V 3 bases, and 6 bases lay outside the gene matches. The germline gives CDR1 SGHRS, CDR2 YFSETQ. This CDR3 comprises 16 residues.